This is a list of T cell receptor beta chains from one sample in a study of cytomegalovirus exposure and HLA in healthy donors. Libraries were prepared by immunoSEQ multiplex PCR; TCRdb keeps only in-frame clonotypes and omits some of them. The profile shows more than 150,000 clones, 60% to 85% of them singletons. Sequenced: PBMCs. The receptors originated from a man between 18 and 35 years old in good health and CMV-seronegative. The CDR3 runs from the conserved cysteine through the conserved F or W. Fields, in order: D gene, V gene, clone size, CDR3 length, J gene, CDR3 protein, CDR3 DNA. A D gene is named only where the DNA matches it firmly. Only some rows state a clone size, as once, few, many or a class for expanded clones.

D: TRBD1
V: TRBV30
size: .
length: 15
J: TRBJ1-4
CDR3: CAWSPGQGGNEKLFF
DNA: TGTGCCTGGAGTCCAGGACAGGGTGGAAATGAAAAACTGTTTTTT

D: TRBD1
V: TRBV5-5
size: .
length: 15
J: TRBJ2-7
CDR3: CASSLSPGQRGEQYF
DNA: TGTGCCAGCAGCTTGTCGCCGGGACAGCGTGGCGAGCAGTACTTC

D: .
V: TRBV15
size: .
length: 13
J: TRBJ1-1
CDR3: CATSRDTNTEAFF
DNA: TGTGCCACCAGCCGCGACACGAACACTGAAGCTTTCTTT

D: TRBD1
V: TRBV5-4
size: .
length: 17
J: TRBJ2-1
CDR3: CASSRPFGQGDLNEQFF
DNA: TGTGCCAGCAGCCGACCGTTTGGACAGGGGGATCTAAATGAGCAGTTCTTC

D: .
V: TRBV6-5
size: .
length: 16
J: TRBJ1-6
CDR3: CASSYSGRAGNSPLHF
DNA: TGTGCCAGCAGTTACTCAGGGAGGGCGGGAAATTCACCCCTCCACTTT

D: TRBD2
V: TRBV5-1
size: .
length: 18
J: TRBJ2-2
CDR3: CASSTQGLAGARTGELFF
DNA: TGCGCCAGCAGCACCCAGGGACTAGCGGGAGCGCGGACCGGGGAGCTGTTTTTT

D: TRBD2
V: TRBV2
size: .
length: 16
J: TRBJ2-3
CDR3: CASSGLAGLGTDTQYF
DNA: TGTGCCAGCTCTGGACTAGCGGGACTGGGCACAGATACGCAGTATTTT

D: .
V: TRBV7-9
size: once
length: 13
J: TRBJ1-5
CDR3: CASSLGGSQPQHF
DNA: TGTGCCAGCAGCTTAGGAGGTAGTCAGCCCCAGCATTTT

D: TRBD1
V: TRBV19
size: .
length: 20
J: TRBJ2-6
CDR3: CASSPILTGGLLSGANVLTF
DNA: TGTGCCAGTAGCCCCATCCTGACAGGGGGACTGCTCTCTGGGGCCAACGTCCTGACTTTC

D: TRBD2
V: TRBV27
size: .
length: 19
J: TRBJ2-7
CDR3: CASSFLGGSEGSGFYEQYF
DNA: TGTGCCAGCAGTTTTCTCGGGGGGTCGGAGGGTTCGGGGTTCTACGAGCAGTACTTC

D: .
V: TRBV13
size: .
length: 12
J: TRBJ2-3
CDR3: CASSPLGRGQYF
DNA: TGTGCCAGCAGCCCACTCGGTAGGGGGCAGTATTTT

D: .
V: TRBV7-9
size: .
length: 12
J: TRBJ2-7
CDR3: CSSSSRPYEQYF
DNA: TGTTCCAGCAGCTCTCGTCCCTACGAACAGTACTTC

D: TRBD1
V: TRBV7-2
size: .
length: 14
J: TRBJ1-1
CDR3: CASSLAGGQGGAFF
DNA: TGTGCCAGCAGCTTAGCGGGAGGACAGGGTGGAGCTTTCTTT

D: TRBD1
V: TRBV5-6
size: once
length: 17
J: TRBJ1-1
CDR3: CASSPLPGQGSWTEAFF
DNA: TGTGCCAGCAGCCCACTCCCGGGACAGGGTTCTTGGACTGAAGCTTTCTTT

D: TRBD2
V: TRBV9
size: .
length: 16
J: TRBJ2-1
CDR3: CASSGTSGRIPNEQFF
DNA: TGTGCCAGCAGCGGAACTAGCGGGAGAATCCCCAATGAGCAGTTCTTC

D: TRBD1
V: TRBV5-4
size: few
length: 18
J: TRBJ2-2
CDR3: CASSRGTGGPGGTGELFF
DNA: TGTGCCAGCAGCCGGGGGACAGGCGGCCCCGGGGGCACCGGGGAGCTGTTTTTT

D: .
V: TRBV5-1
size: .
length: 12
J: TRBJ1-1
CDR3: CASRIADTEAFF
DNA: TGCGCCAGCCGAATTGCGGACACTGAAGCTTTCTTT

D: .
V: TRBV19
size: .
length: 14
J: TRBJ1-5
CDR3: CASSIEPILGAQHF
DNA: TGTGCCAGTAGTATCGAACCTATTCTGGGAGCCCAGCATTTT

D: TRBD2
V: TRBV4-1
size: .
length: 18
J: TRBJ2-7
CDR3: CASSQDGITSGRSYEQYF
DNA: TGCGCCAGCAGCCAAGATGGGATTACTAGCGGGAGGTCCTACGAGCAGTACTTC

D: .
V: TRBV21-1
size: .
length: 18
J: TRBJ2-5
CDR3: CASSLRTQNQLYQETQYF
DNA: TGTGCCAGCAGCCTCCGGACTCAAAACCAACTGTACCAAGAGACCCAGTACTTC

D: .
V: TRBV4-1
size: few
length: 16
J: TRBJ1-5
CDR3: CASSQVEGRAGQPQHF
DNA: TGCGCCAGCAGCCAAGTGGAGGGTCGGGCCGGTCAGCCCCAGCATTTT

D: TRBD1
V: TRBV2
size: .
length: 15
J: TRBJ1-6
CDR3: CASRRDSSYNSPLHF
DNA: TGTGCCAGCAGGAGGGACAGCTCCTATAATTCACCCCTCCACTTT

D: .
V: TRBV27
size: .
length: 14
J: TRBJ2-7
CDR3: CASSFGSGAYEQYF
DNA: TGTGCCAGCAGTTTTGGGTCAGGGGCCTACGAGCAGTACTTC

D: .
V: TRBV5-4
size: .
length: 13
J: TRBJ1-2
CDR3: CASSPKGDYGYTF
DNA: TGTGCCAGCAGCCCCAAGGGAGACTATGGCTACACCTTC

D: .
V: TRBV27
size: .
length: 15
J: TRBJ2-1
CDR3: CASSFGGITYNEQFF
DNA: TGTGCCAGCAGTTTCGGCGGGATCACGTACAATGAGCAGTTCTTC

D: .
V: TRBV2
size: .
length: 13
J: TRBJ2-2
CDR3: CASKAARSGELFF
DNA: TGTGCCAGCAAGGCGGCAAGAAGCGGGGAGCTGTTTTTT

D: TRBD2
V: TRBV5-1
size: few
length: 17
J: TRBJ2-2
CDR3: CASSKGLAGGQTGELFF
DNA: TGCGCCAGCAGCAAGGGACTAGCGGGAGGGCAAACCGGGGAGCTGTTTTTT

D: .
V: TRBV5-1
size: few
length: 17
J: TRBJ2-1
CDR3: CASSLRVLALGGNEQFF
DNA: TGCGCCAGCAGCTTGAGGGTCCTAGCTCTGGGTGGTAATGAGCAGTTCTTC

D: .
V: TRBV27
size: .
length: 14
J: TRBJ1-2
CDR3: CASSPTRQTYGYTF
DNA: TGTGCCAGCAGTCCCACTAGGCAGACCTATGGCTACACCTTC

D: TRBD2
V: TRBV10-1
size: .
length: 17
J: TRBJ2-2
CDR3: CASSDREGLVDTGELFF
DNA: TGCGCCAGCAGTGACCGGGAGGGCCTAGTGGACACCGGGGAGCTGTTTTTT

D: .
V: TRBV27
size: few
length: 14
J: TRBJ2-1
CDR3: CASSLSGVLNEQFF
DNA: TGTGCCAGCAGTTTATCAGGGGTACTCAATGAGCAGTTCTTC

D: TRBD1
V: TRBV9
size: .
length: 15
J: TRBJ2-2
CDR3: CASSADRVNTGELFF
DNA: TGTGCCAGCAGCGCCGACAGGGTGAACACCGGGGAGCTGTTTTTT